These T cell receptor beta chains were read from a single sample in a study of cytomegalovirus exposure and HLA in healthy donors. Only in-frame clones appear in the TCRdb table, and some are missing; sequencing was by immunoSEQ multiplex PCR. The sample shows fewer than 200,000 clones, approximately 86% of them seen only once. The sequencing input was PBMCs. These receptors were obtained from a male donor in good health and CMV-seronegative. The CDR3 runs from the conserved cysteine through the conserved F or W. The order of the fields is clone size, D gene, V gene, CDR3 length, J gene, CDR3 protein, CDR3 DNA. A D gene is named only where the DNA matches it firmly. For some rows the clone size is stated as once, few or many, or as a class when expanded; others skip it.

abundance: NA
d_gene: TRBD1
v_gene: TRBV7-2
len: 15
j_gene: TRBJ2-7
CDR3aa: CASSLSRDSTYEQYF
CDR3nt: TGTGCCAGCAGCTTAAGCCGGGACAGTACCTACGAGCAGTACTTC

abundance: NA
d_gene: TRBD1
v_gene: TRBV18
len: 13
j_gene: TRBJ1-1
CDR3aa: CASSWDRNTEAFF
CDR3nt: TGTGCCAGCTCATGGGACAGAAACACTGAAGCTTTCTTT

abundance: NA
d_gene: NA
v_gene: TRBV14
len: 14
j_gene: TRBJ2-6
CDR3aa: CASSHSAGANVLTF
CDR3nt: TGTGCCAGCAGCCACAGCGCTGGGGCCAACGTCCTGACTTTC

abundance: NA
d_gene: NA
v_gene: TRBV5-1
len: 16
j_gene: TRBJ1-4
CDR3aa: CASSSGLPRINEKLFF
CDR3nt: TGCGCCAGCAGCTCGGGACTCCCGCGGATTAATGAAAAACTGTTTTTT

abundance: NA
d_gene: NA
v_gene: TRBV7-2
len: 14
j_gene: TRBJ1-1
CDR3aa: CASSLGYRNTEAFF
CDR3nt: TGTGCCAGCAGCTTAGGATACAGGAACACTGAAGCTTTCTTT

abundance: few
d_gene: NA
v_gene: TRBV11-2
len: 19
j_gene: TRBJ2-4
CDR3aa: CASSFGRTGEGRAKNIQYF
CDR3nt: TGTGCCAGCAGCTTCGGAAGGACAGGTGAAGGGAGGGCCAAAAACATTCAGTACTTC

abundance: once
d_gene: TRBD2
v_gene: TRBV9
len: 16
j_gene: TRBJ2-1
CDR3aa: CASSENPGLTGDEQFF
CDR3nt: TGTGCCAGCAGCGAGAACCCGGGACTAACGGGCGATGAGCAGTTCTTC

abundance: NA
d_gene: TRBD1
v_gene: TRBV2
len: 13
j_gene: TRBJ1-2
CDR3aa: CASNPGTGGGYTF
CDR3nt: TGTGCCAGCAATCCCGGGACAGGGGGAGGCTACACCTTC

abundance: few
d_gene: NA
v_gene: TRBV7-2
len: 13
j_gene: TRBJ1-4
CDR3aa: CASSLRSNEKLFF
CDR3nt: TGTGCCAGCAGCTTACGTTCGAATGAAAAACTGTTTTTT

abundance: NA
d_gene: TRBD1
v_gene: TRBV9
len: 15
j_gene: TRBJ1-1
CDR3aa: CASSPGDKDRDEAFF
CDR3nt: TGTGCCAGCAGCCCAGGAGATAAGGACAGGGATGAAGCTTTCTTT

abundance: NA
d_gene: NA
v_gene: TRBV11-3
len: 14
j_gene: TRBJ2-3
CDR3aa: CASSLDRYTDTQYF
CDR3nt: TGTGCCAGCAGCTTGGACAGATACACAGATACGCAGTATTTT

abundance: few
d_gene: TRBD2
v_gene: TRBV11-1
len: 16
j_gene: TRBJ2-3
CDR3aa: CASSLARGVRTDTQYF
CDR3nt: TGTGCCAGCAGCTTAGCCCGGGGGGTCAGAACAGATACGCAGTATTTT

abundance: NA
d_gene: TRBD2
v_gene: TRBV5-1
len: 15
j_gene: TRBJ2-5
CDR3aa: CASRHTSGSGETQYF
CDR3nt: TGCGCCAGCAGACATACTAGCGGGAGCGGGGAGACCCAGTACTTC

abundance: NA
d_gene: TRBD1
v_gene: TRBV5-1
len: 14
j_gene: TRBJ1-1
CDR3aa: CASSSGQGNTEAFF
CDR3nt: TGCGCCAGCAGCTCCGGACAGGGGAACACTGAAGCTTTCTTT

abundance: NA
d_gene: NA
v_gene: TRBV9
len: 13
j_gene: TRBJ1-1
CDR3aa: CASSVGSPGEAFF
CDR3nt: TGTGCCAGCAGCGTAGGATCCCCCGGTGAAGCTTTCTTT

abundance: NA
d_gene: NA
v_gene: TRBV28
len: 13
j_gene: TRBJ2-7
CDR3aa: CASRTPGAYEQYF
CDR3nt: TGTGCCAGCAGGACACCGGGAGCTTACGAGCAGTACTTC

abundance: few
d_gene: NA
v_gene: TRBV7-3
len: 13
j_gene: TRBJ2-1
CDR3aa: CASSLEAFNEQFF
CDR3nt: TGTGCCAGCAGCTTAGAAGCTTTCAATGAGCAGTTCTTC

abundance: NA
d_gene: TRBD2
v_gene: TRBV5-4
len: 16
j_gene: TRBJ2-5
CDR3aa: CASSLTRGAGQETQYF
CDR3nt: TGTGCCAGCAGCCTAACGAGGGGAGCGGGGCAAGAGACCCAGTACTTC

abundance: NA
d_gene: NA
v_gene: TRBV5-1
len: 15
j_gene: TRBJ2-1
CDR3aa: CASRAGAGAYNEQFF
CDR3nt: TGCGCCAGCAGGGCGGGGGCGGGGGCTTACAATGAGCAGTTCTTC

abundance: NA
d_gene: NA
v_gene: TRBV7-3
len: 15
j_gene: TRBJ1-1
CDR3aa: CASNNPSELNTEAFF
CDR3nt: TGTGCCAGCAACAACCCCAGCGAGCTAAACACTGAAGCTTTCTTT

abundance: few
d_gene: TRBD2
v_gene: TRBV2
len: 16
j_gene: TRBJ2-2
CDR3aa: CASRSGARLGAGELFF
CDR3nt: TGTGCCAGCAGGAGCGGGGCCCGCTTGGGCGCCGGGGAGCTGTTTTTT

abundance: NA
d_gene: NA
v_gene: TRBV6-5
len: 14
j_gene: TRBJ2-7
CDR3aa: CASSKTGSSYEQYF
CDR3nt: TGTGCCAGCAGTAAGACAGGAAGCTCCTACGAGCAGTACTTC

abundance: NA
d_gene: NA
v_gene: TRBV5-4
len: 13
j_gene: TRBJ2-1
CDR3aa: CASSAPPTGEQFF
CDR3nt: TGTGCCAGCAGCGCTCCGCCAACAGGGGAGCAGTTCTTC

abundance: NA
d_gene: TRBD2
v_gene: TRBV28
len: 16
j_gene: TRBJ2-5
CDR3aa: CASREGLAGGGETQYF
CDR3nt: TGTGCCAGCAGGGAGGGACTAGCGGGAGGTGGGGAGACCCAGTACTTC

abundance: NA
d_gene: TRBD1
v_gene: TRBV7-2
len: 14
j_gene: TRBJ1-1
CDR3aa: CASSAQQGVGEAFF
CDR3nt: TGTGCCAGCAGCGCCCAACAGGGGGTTGGGGAAGCTTTCTTT

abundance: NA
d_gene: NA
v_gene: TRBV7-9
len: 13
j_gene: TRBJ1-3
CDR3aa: CASSATSGNTIYF
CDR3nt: TGTGCCAGCAGTGCTACCTCTGGAAACACCATATATTTT

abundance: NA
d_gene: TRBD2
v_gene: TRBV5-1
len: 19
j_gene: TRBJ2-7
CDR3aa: CASSLQPGQGLAGAYEQYF
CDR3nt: TGCGCCAGCAGCTTACAACCGGGACAGGGACTAGCGGGCGCCTACGAGCAGTACTTC

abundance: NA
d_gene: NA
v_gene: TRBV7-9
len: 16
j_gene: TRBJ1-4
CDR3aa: CASSLGMGRGNEKLFF
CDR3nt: TGTGCCAGCAGCTTAGGCATGGGGCGTGGCAATGAAAAACTGTTTTTT

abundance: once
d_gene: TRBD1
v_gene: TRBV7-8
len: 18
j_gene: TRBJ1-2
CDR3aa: CASSLISGQGAINYGYTF
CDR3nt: TGTGCCAGCAGCTTAATTTCGGGACAGGGGGCGATAAACTATGGCTACACCTTC

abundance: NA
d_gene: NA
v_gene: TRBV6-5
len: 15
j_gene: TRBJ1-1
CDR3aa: CASSYSSLGGLEAFF
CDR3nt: TGTGCCAGCAGTTACTCGAGTTTGGGCGGACTGGAAGCTTTCTTT

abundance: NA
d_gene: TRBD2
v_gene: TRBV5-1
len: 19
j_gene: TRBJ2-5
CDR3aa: CASSLGGGDPILLQETQYF
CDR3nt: TGCGCCAGCAGCTTGGGCGGGGGGGACCCCATCCTCTTGCAAGAGACCCAGTACTTC

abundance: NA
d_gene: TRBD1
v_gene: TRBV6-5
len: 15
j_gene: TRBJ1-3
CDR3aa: CASTSAGGGGNTIYF
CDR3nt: TGTGCCAGCACCAGCGCAGGGGGCGGTGGAAACACCATATATTTT

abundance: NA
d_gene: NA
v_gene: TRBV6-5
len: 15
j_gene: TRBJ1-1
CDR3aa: CASSYFPSGNTEAFF
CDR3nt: TGTGCCAGCAGTTACTTTCCTTCGGGAAACACTGAAGCTTTCTTT

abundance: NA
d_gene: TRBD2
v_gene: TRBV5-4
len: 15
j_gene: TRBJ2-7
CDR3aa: CASSSPSGVGSEQYF
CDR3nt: TGTGCCAGCAGCAGTCCTAGCGGGGTGGGCTCCGAGCAGTACTTC

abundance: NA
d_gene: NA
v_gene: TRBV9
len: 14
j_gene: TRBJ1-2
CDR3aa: CASSVGSTGNGYTF
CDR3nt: TGTGCCAGCAGCGTAGGGTCGACAGGTAACGGCTACACCTTC

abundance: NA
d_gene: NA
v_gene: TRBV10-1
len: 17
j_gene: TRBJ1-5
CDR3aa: CASSDPTNRVPDQPQHF
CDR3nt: TGCGCCAGCAGTGACCCCACAAACAGGGTTCCGGATCAGCCCCAGCATTTT

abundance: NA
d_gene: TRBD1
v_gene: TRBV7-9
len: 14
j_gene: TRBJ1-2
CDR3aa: CASSSKEQGSGYTF
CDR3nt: TGTGCCAGCAGCTCAAAGGAACAGGGGTCTGGCTACACCTTC